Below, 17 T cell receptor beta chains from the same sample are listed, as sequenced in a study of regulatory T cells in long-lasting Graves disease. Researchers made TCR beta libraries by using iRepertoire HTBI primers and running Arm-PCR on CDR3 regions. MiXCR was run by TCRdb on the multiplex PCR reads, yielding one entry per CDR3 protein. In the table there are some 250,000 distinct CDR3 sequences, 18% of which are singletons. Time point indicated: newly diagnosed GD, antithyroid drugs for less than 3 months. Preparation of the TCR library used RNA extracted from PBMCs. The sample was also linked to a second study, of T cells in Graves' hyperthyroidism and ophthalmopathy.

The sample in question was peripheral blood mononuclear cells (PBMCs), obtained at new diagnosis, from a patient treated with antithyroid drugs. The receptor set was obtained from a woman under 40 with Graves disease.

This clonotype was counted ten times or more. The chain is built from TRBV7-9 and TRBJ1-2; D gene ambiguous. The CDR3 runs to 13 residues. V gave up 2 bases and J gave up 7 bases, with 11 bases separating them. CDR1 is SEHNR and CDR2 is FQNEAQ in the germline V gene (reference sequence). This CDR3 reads CASSLSEHPGYTF. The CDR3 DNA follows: TGTGCCAGCAGCTTATCGGAGCACCCTGGCTACACCTTC.

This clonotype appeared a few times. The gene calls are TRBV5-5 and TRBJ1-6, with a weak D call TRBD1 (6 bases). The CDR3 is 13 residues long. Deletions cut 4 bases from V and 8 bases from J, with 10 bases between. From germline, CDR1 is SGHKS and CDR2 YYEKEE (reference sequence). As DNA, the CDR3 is TGTGCCAGCAGCACAGGGAGGCATTCACCCCTCCACTTT. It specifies CASSTGRHSPLHF.

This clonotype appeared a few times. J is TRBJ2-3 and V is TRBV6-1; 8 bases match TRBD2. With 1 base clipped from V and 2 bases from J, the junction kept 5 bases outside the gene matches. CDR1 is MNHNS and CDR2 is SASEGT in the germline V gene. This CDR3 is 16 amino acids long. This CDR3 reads CASSEVPAGATDTQYF. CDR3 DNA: TGTGCCAGCAGTGAAGTCCCAGCGGGGGCCACAGATACGCAGTATTTT.

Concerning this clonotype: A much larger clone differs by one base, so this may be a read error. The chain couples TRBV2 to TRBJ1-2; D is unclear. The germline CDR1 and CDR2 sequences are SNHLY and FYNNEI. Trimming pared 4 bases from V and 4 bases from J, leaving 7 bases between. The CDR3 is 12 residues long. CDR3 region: CASSVRAYGYTF. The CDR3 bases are TGTGCCAGCAGTGTACGGGCCTATGGCTACACCTTC.

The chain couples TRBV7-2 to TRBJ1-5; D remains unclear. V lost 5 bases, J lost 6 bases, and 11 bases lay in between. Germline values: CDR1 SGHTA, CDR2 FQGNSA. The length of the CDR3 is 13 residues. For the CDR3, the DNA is TGTGCCAGCAGCCCCAGTTTGCGTCAGCCCCAGCATTTT. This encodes CASSPSLRQPQHF. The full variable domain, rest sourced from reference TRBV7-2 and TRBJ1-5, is GAGVSQSPSNKVTEKGKDVELRCDPISGHTALYWYRQSLGQGLEFLIYFQGNSAPDKSGLPSDRFSAERTGGSVSTLTIQRTQQEDSAVYLCASSPSLRQPQHFGDGTRLSIL.

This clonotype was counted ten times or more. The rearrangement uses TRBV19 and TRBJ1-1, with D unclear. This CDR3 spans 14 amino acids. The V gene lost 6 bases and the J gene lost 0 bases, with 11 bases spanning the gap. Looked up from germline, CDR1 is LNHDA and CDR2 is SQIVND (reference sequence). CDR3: CASSFPSLNTEAFF. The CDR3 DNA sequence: TGTGCCAGTAGCTTTCCAAGCCTGAACACTGAAGCTTTCTTT.

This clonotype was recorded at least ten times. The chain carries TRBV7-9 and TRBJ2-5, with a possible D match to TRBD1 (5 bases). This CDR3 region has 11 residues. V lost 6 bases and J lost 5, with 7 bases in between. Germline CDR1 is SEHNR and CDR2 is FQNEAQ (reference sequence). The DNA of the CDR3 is TGTGCCAGCAGACAGGAGGAGACCCAGTACTTC. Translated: CASRQEETQYF. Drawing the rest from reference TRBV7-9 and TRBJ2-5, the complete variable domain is DTGVSQNPRHKITKRGQNVTFRCDPISEHNRLYWYRQTLGQGPEFLTYFQNEAQLEKSRLLSDRFSAERPKGSFSTLEIQRTEQGDSAMYLCASRQEETQYFGPGTRLLVL.

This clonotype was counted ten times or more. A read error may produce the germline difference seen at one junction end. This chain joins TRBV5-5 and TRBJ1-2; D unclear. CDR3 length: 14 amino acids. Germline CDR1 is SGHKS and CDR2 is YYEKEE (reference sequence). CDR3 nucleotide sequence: TGCGCCAGCAGCTTTTTGAACAATAACTATGGCTACACCTTC. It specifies CASSFLNNNYGYTF.

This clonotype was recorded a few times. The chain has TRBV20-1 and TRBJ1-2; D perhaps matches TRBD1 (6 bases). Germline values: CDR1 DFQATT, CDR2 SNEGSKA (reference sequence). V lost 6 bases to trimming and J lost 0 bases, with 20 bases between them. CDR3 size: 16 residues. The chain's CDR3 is CSAPTGLLRANYGYTF. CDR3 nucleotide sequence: TGCAGTGCGCCGACAGGCCTACTCAGAGCTAACTATGGCTACACCTTC.

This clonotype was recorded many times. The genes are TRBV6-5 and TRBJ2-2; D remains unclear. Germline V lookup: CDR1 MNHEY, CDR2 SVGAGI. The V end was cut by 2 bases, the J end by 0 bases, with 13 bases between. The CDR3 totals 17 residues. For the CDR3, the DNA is TGTGCCAGCAGTTACCCCGAAAGGGTAGCGAACACCGGGGAGCTGTTTTTT. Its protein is CASSYPERVANTGELFF.

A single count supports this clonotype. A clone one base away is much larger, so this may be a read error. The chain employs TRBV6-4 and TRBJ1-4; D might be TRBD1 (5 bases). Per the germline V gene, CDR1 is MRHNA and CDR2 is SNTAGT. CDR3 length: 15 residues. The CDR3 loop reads CASSEATGTNEKPFF. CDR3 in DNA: TGTGCCAGCAGTGAAGCCACGGGGACTAATGAAAAACCGTTTTTT.

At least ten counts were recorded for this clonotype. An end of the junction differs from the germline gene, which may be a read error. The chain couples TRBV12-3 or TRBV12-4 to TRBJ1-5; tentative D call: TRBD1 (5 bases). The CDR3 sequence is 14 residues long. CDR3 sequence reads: CASSLGGGNQPQHF. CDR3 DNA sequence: TGTGCCAGCAGCTTAGGAGGGGGCAATCAGCCCCAGCATTTT.

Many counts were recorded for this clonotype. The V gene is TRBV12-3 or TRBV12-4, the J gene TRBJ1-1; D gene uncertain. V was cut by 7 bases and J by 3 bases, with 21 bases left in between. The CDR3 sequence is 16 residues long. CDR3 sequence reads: CASTQPPVTLHTEAFF. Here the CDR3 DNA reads TGTGCCAGCACCCAGCCCCCTGTTACGCTTCACACTGAAGCTTTCTTT.

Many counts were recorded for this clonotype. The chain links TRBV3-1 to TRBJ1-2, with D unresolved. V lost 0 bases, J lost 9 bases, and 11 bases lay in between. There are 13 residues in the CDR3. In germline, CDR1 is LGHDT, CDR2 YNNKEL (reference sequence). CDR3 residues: CASSQEPTRSYTF. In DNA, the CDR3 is TGTGCCAGCAGCCAAGAGCCGACACGGAGCTACACCTTC. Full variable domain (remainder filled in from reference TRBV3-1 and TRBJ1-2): DTAVSQTPKYLVTQMGNDKSIKCEQNLGHDTMYWYKQDSKKFLKIMFSYNNKELIINETVPNRFSPKSPDKAHLNLHINSLELGDSAVYFCASSQEPTRSYTFGSGTRLTVV.

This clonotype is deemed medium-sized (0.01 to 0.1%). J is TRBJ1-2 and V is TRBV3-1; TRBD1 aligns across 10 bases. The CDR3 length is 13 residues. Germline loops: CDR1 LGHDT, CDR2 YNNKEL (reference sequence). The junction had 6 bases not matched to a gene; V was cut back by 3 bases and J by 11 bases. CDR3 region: CASSHEGQGFYTF. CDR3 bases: TGTGCCAGCAGCCACGAGGGACAGGGGTTTTACACCTTC.

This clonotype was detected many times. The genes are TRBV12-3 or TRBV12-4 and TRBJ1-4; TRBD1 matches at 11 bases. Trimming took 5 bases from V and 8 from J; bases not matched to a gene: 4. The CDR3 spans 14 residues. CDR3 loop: CASSPRDRGEKLFF. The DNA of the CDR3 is TGTGCCAGCAGTCCCCGGGACAGGGGGGAAAAACTGTTTTTT.

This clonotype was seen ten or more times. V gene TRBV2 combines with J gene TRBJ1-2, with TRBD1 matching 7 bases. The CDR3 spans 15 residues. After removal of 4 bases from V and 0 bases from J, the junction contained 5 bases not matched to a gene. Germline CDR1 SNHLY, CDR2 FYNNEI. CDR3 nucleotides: TGTGCCAGCAGTGTACAGGGGAAAGCTAACTATGGCTACACCTTC. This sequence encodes CASSVQGKANYGYTF.